This T cell receptor beta chain stems from a study of blood T cell repertoires in COVID-19. Study at large: Material from acute and convalescent COVID-19 was sourced from the United States, Italy and Spain. T cells, B-cell-depleted T cells, or PBMCs supplied cDNA or gDNA.

As processed by the authors: Reference gene primer amplification gave estimated nucleated cell counts. Using immunoSEQ multiplex PCR, the repertoire was profiled, and TCRdb retains in-frame clones only, with some absent. V, J and clone size are taken as reported in that table, and D and trimming were inferred from the DNA itself. The table has 130,000 to 150,000 clones, more than 80% seen once. V was cut by 3 bases and J by 5 bases, with 21 bases left in between. The CDR3 consists of 16 residues. Germline CDR1 is SGHKS and CDR2 is YYEKEE (reference sequence). The TCR was taken from a woman of 80 years or more in a cohort sampled during active or convalescent COVID-19. The V gene is TRBV5-5, the J gene TRBJ2-7; weak D call: TRBD2 (5 bases). Source material: peripheral blood. The CDR3 region has the DNA TGTGCCAGCAGCTCGAGAGAGGGCGGAGGTACGAACGAGCAGTACGTC. Its protein is CASSSREGGGTNEQYV.